A selection of T cell receptor beta chains follows, all from one sample in a study of T cell responses to AZD1222 COVID-19 vaccine. Libraries were prepared by immunoSEQ multiplex PCR; TCRdb keeps only in-frame clonotypes and omits some of them. There are some 170,000 clones in the sample; around nine tenths occur only once, and about 2.8% lies in the top ten. Here the sequenced sample was peripheral blood, taken on day 0 of AZD1222 vaccination. These receptor sequences come from an adult in good health. CDR3s include the opening cysteine and the closing phenylalanine or tryptophan. The D gene is left open where the match is weak. Some rows have no size entry. The others give once, few or many, or a class for an expanded clone.

J: TRBJ1-2; D: TRBD1; V: TRBV29-1; length: 15; size: .; CDR3: CSVDRVPGANYGYTF; DNA: TGCAGCGTAGACAGGGTTCCGGGGGCCAACTATGGCTACACCTTC
J: TRBJ2-1; D: .; V: TRBV5-8; length: 15; size: .; CDR3: CASSLVRRKYNEQFF; DNA: TGTGCCAGCAGCTTGGTGAGGAGGAAATACAATGAGCAGTTCTTC
J: TRBJ1-2; D: TRBD1; V: TRBV30; length: 13; size: .; CDR3: CAWSVPGGAGYTF; DNA: TGTGCCTGGAGTGTACCAGGGGGCGCAGGCTACACCTTC
J: TRBJ1-3; D: .; V: TRBV18; length: 17; size: .; CDR3: CASSPRTVSVAGNTIYF; DNA: TGTGCCAGCTCACCCCGGACGGTATCGGTGGCTGGAAACACCATATATTTT
J: TRBJ1-5; D: TRBD1; V: TRBV5-4; length: 15; size: .; CDR3: CASSLGGQINQPQHF; DNA: TGTGCCAGCAGCTTGGGGGGACAGATCAATCAGCCCCAGCATTTT
J: TRBJ2-3; D: TRBD2; V: TRBV10-3; length: 16; size: .; CDR3: CAISERTSGRIDTQYF; DNA: TGTGCCATCAGTGAACGGACTAGCGGGAGAATAGATACGCAGTATTTT
J: TRBJ2-1; D: TRBD2; V: TRBV6-1; length: 19; size: .; CDR3: CASSAFPLAGSRSYNEQFF; DNA: TGTGCCAGCAGTGCCTTTCCCCTAGCGGGATCAAGGTCCTACAATGAGCAGTTCTTC
J: TRBJ2-4; D: .; V: TRBV2; length: 14; size: once; CDR3: CASSVLGAKNIQYF; DNA: TGTGCCAGCAGTGTCCTTGGGGCCAAAAACATTCAGTACTTC
J: TRBJ2-5; D: TRBD2; V: TRBV5-1; length: 15; size: .; CDR3: CASGAAGAPGGAQYF; DNA: TGCGCCAGCGGGGCAGCGGGAGCCCCCGGGGGGGCCCAGTACTTC
J: TRBJ2-7; D: .; V: TRBV2; length: 15; size: .; CDR3: CASSEVGFFTYEQYF; DNA: TGTGCCAGCAGTGAAGTTGGGTTTTTCACCTACGAGCAGTACTTC
J: TRBJ1-4; D: .; V: TRBV7-6; length: 15; size: .; CDR3: CASSLEAGPNEKLFF; DNA: TGTGCCAGCAGCTTAGAGGCCGGACCCAATGAAAAACTGTTTTTT
J: TRBJ1-5; D: .; V: TRBV10-2; length: 14; size: .; CDR3: CASSEGEANQPQHF; DNA: TGCGCCAGCAGTGAGGGGGAAGCAAATCAGCCCCAGCATTTT
J: TRBJ2-2; D: TRBD2; V: TRBV5-1; length: 15; size: .; CDR3: CASRRTGGDTGELFF; DNA: TGCGCCAGCAGGAGGACGGGGGGAGACACCGGGGAGCTGTTTTTT
J: TRBJ1-1; D: .; V: TRBV12-3/TRBV12-4; length: 13; size: few; CDR3: CASSLTGNTEAFF; DNA: TGTGCCAGCAGTTTAACCGGGAACACTGAAGCTTTCTTT
J: TRBJ1-1; D: .; V: TRBV9; length: 15; size: .; CDR3: CASSVGEGWAPEAFF; DNA: TGTGCCAGCAGTGTAGGTGAGGGGTGGGCGCCTGAAGCTTTCTTT